A selection of T cell receptor beta chains follows, all from one sample in a study of T cells after yellow fever vaccination. TCRdb recomputed calls from the 5' RACE reads with MiXCR, one row per CDR3 protein. The table includes approximately 300,000 distinct CDR3 sequences, more than 8.5% detected once. The specimen comprised PBMCs, sampled on the day of the first yellow fever vaccination. These receptors were collected from a man aged 18 to 30 who received the YFV17D yellow fever vaccine. CDR3s include the opening cysteine and the closing phenylalanine or tryptophan. For some rows the clone size is stated as once, few or many, or as a class when expanded; others skip it.

CDR3 length | clone size | V gene | CDR3 protein
12 | NA | TRBV7-9 | CASTGGQETQYF
12 | NA | TRBV5-6 | CASSLRPHEQYF
11 | NA | TRBV7-2 | CASSPDRALHF
15 | many | TRBV7-2 | CASSFLPGLGETQYF
15 | few | TRBV11-2 | CASSSGLARADTQYF
15 | few | TRBV19 | CASSIEFWGTGELFF
14 | NA | TRBV20-1 | CSARADREVNEQYF
15 | NA | TRBV7-1 | CASSSYQGGGNEQFF
15 | NA | TRBV7-2 | CASSLRSQGGTEAFF
14 | NA | TRBV5-6 | CASSLVGEGETQYF
13 | few | TRBV5-1 | CASSLAGTYEQYF
17 | few | TRBV7-9 | CASSPRKRGGGTDTQYF
15 | NA | TRBV6-2/TRBV6-3 | CASSIWRGGPDTQYF
14 | few | TRBV30 | CAWSFSGIYNEQFF
15 | few | TRBV5-1 | CASGGGPNPTDTQYF
14 | many | TRBV14 | CASSQSYSNQPQHF
15 | few | TRBV6-1 | CASAYSGLATDTQYF
10 | few | TRBV20-1 | CSAQREKLFF
14 | few | TRBV9 | CASSVADRVETQYF
14 | NA | TRBV19 | CASRHTGRLYGYTF
13 | few | TRBV4-3 | CASSQDFLDTQYF
15 | NA | TRBV12-3/TRBV12-4 | CASSLGQRSSYEQYF